The present entry profiles one T cell receptor beta chain with its context. The target antigen is unknown. This entry is derived from a study of shared clonotypes between healthy human individuals. Study conclusions and caveats: Specimens sampled were limited to blood, with tissue repertoires likely differing.

CDR1 SNHLY and CDR2 FYNNEI come from the germline V gene. This CDR3 spans 17 amino acids. V lost 4 bases to trimming and J lost 1 base; unmatched junction nucleotides: 9. The authors sequenced unsorted PBMC DNA on ten immunoSEQ deep assay plates. This table comes from immunoSEQ multiplex PCR, and its TCRdb copy is limited to in-frame clones, with some not included. The sample records about half a million clones, around 80% being singletons. The genes are TRBV2 and TRBJ2-5; TRBD2 matches 10 bases. Input material: PBMCs. This sequence originates from a woman in her 40s in good health. Some clones in this sample may be carry-over from other donors' samples. CDR3 in amino acids: CASSGGRTSGPQETQYF. In DNA form, the CDR3 reads TGTGCCAGCAGTGGAGGTAGGACTAGCGGACCCCAAGAGACCCAGTACTTC.